This T cell receptor (beta chain) is drawn from a study of OX40 agonist ivuxolimab in advanced cancers. Assay used: immunoSEQ multiplex PCR; TCRdb lists only in-frame clones, some missing. The sample lists tens of thousands of clones, approximately 86% seen once, with approximately 0.8% in the top ten. Germline values: CDR1 LNHDA, CDR2 SQIVND (reference sequence). The germline V and J ends were trimmed by 5 bases and 5 bases, with 18 bases remaining between them. This CDR3 has 15 residues. The TCR was taken from an adult with an advanced solid tumor such as melanoma, head and neck, liver or kidney cancer. The material was CD4+ or CD8+ T cells sorted from blood, obtained in a trial of the OX40 agonist ivuxolimab. The chain uses TRBV19 and TRBJ2-5; either TRBD1 or TRBD2 may supply D (5 bases each). The CDR3 coding sequence is TGTGCCAGTAGTTCCACCGGGACCACCGGGGAGACCCAGTACTTC. Its protein product is CASSSTGTTGETQYF.